This T cell receptor (beta chain) was obtained from a study of cytomegalovirus exposure and HLA in healthy donors. Study outcomes and limitations: In an earlier analysis, in some 500 donors, most V segments appeared productive either ~87% or ~30% of the time.

The PCR contained 60 Vbeta and 13 Jbeta primers. Generated by immunoSEQ multiplex PCR, the TCRdb table keeps only in-frame clones and is missing some. The data show roughly 240,000 clones, approximately 84% seen once. This clone was found once. What it binds is not known. The ends lost 5 bases at V and 3 bases at J; junction bases unmatched: 10. This CDR3 comprises 15 residues. Germline V gene sequence: CDR1 SEHNR, CDR2 FQNEAQ (reference sequence). The chain is built from TRBV7-9 and TRBJ2-7; 7 nucleotides agree with TRBD2. Material: PBMCs. The TCR comes from a girl aged 2-10 years in good health and CMV-seronegative. For the CDR3, the DNA is TGTGCCAGCAGCCCAACCCCACTAGCGAGCTACGAGCAGTACTTC. This codes for CASSPTPLASYEQYF.